This note documents a single TCR beta chain sequence. Antigen specificity is unknown. The PCR was carried out with 60 Vbeta primers and 13 Jbeta primers. Produced via immunoSEQ multiplex PCR; TCRdb's table is partial and in-frame only. The data contain about 140,000 clones, roughly 77% of them singletons. The sample comes from a study of cytomegalovirus exposure and HLA in healthy donors. Study context: Unique TCRs from HLA-typed donors, 70 million to 85 million of them, were held in an early data release. Study findings and constraints: Within an earlier analysis, most TCR beta V segments proved productive either about 90% or about 30% of the time. Researchers had no immune exposure information except CMV serostatus available.

This CDR3 is 13 amino acids long. V was trimmed by 8 bases and J by 7 bases, leaving 17 bases between them. Germline V gene data show CDR1 as SEHNR and CDR2 as FQNEAQ (reference sequence). The sequencing input was PBMCs. The TCR was taken from a female donor in good health and CMV-seronegative. V gene TRBV7-9 combines with J gene TRBJ1-2; maybe TRBD1 (6 bases). The CDR3 spells CASGNRDIGGYTF. The CDR3 nucleotides are TGTGCCAGCGGTAACAGGGATATCGGTGGCTACACCTTC.